The TCR beta chain described here comes from a study of cytomegalovirus exposure and HLA in healthy donors (TCRdb year 2017). About the study as a whole: According to a later analysis, one platform produced both the 120 validation repertoires and the 550 to 800 repertoires of the first cohort. The aim of the study was to test whether cataloging public T cell receptors could identify signatures of past pathogen exposure. A separate validation cohort of more than 100 different subjects was used in addition to the approximately 610-subject first cohort. High-throughput TCR immunosequencing, statistical association of individual TCRs with disease status, and machine learning were combined to predict cytomegalovirus infection status. Overall study results and their limits: The classifier was reported to diagnose cytomegalovirus status with high specificity and sensitivity in both the original and validation cohorts. The study listed 164 TCR beta chains as associated with cytomegalovirus. A later analysis had no HLA typing for the validation cohort, so co-occurrence there was scored across all 130 or so repertoires. A later analysis found that TCRs clustered in the first cohort also tended to co-occur in the 120 validation repertoires, with 94% of cluster scores above 0. Three of the identified cytomegalovirus-associated TCR beta chains were confirmed in vitro to be specific for cytomegalovirus antigens. It was suggested by the authors that the approach could potentially be generalized to other disease states and immunological phenotypes. Most TCR sequences were seen in very few donors, while some public TCRs were found in many individuals.

CDR1 and CDR2 were assigned from the germline V gene as SGHRS and YFSETQ. The germline ends are 10 bases apart after V is trimmed by 1 base and J by 3 bases. There are 15 amino acids in the CDR3, from cysteine to phenylalanine inclusive. The retained sequence is limited to the CDR3, 45 bases, with the frame set at the first base. The library was prepared using the immunoSEQ multiplex PCR assay. The study's own analysis went as follows. To diagnose cytomegalovirus status from the catalog of TCR beta chain sequences, a statistical classification framework was built. The table comes from immuneACCESS by way of TCRdb, which keeps in-frame sequences with V and J called. Part of the clones is missing from these tables; in studies checked, under half for an unresolved V gene and the rest for unknown reasons. That table is the source of V, J and clone size, and D and trimming were worked out from the DNA. Here the sample has 120,000 or so clones; 70% to 90% occur a single time. 1.9% of the sample comes from the top ten.

The donors were included in the validation cohort of roughly 130 subjects, a group kept apart from the approximately 690-subject first cohort. Concerning this clone itself: Its antigen target is currently unknown. Per-nucleotide qualities are absent, and no much larger clonotype sits a single base away.

Sequenced input: PBMCs. The clonotype was recovered from a woman between 18 and 30 years old in good health and CMV-seronegative. The V gene is TRBV5-1 and the J gene is TRBJ1-4, with the identity of the D gene unclear. The DNA sequence is given as TGCGCCAGCAGCTTGATGGGCAGCCCTAATGAAAAACTGTTTTTT. Its protein reads: CASSLMGSPNEKLFF.